The next 12 T cell receptor beta chains were all read from a single sample in a study of tumor and adjacent non-tumor tissue in lung cancer. This sample's RNA came from whole unsorted tissue. Distant lung tissue was collected more than 3 cm away from the tumor edge. TCRbeta libraries were built with three rounds of nested PCR, modified from ARM-PCR. In TCRdb, the multiplex PCR reads were re-called with MiXCR into one record per CDR3 protein. The repertoire holds 35,000 to 50,000 distinct CDR3 sequences, roughly 60% seen once, with roughly 42% in the top ten. Sequenced sample: distant non-tumor lung tissue. All receptors come from a man aged 45 to 65 with non-small cell lung cancer.

Details on this clonotype: Here the CDR3 omits its conserved ending phenylalanine or tryptophan, so a read error is the likely source. The genes are TRBV11-2 and TRBJ2-3; D uncertain. The CDR3 spans 15 residues. CDR1 and CDR2 (germline): SGHAT, FQNNGV. The CDR3 loop is CPSSLMSPSTDTQYL. The CDR3 nucleotides are TGTCCCAGCAGCTTAATGAGCCCTAGCACAGATACGCAGTATCTT.

A remark on this clonotype: A read error may produce the germline difference seen at one junction end. This chain uses TRBV11-2 with TRBJ2-7, with TRBD2 identical over 10 bases. This CDR3 is built from 15 residues. In germline, CDR1 is SGHAT, CDR2 FQNNGV. CDR3 DNA: TGTGCCAGCAGCTTAAAGAGCGGGGGGGCCCTTGAGCAATACTTC. Encoded protein: CASSLKSGGALEQYF.

On this clonotype itself: Being one base from a much bigger clone, this may be a read error. This chain links TRBV10-3 with TRBJ2-1, with a weak D call TRBD1 (5 bases). Per germline, CDR1 ENHRY and CDR2 SYGVKD. This CDR3 comprises 16 residues. Here the CDR3 DNA reads TGTGTCATCAGTGACAACAGGCCGAGCTCCTACAATGAGCAGTTCTTC. Translated, it gives CVISDNRPSSYNEQFF.

For this clonotype: One end of the junction varies from germline; a read error may be responsible. The chain uses TRBV10-2 and TRBJ1-5; D is unresolved. The CDR3 covers 15 residues. Germline V gene sequence: CDR1 WSHSY, CDR2 SAAADI. CDR3 coding DNA: TGCGCCAGCAGTGAGTTGACTCTTAGCTATCAGTCCCAGCATTTT. Protein: CASSELTLSYQSQHF.

This clonotype has a single count. This chain joins TRBV6-5 and TRBJ2-7; D is undetermined. Germline V gene lookup returns CDR1 MNHEY and CDR2 SVGAGI. Trimming removed 0 bases at V and 3 bases at J, with 21 bases between. CDR3 length: 18 amino acids. In nucleotides, the CDR3 is TGTGCCAGCAGTTACTCTGCTGGTACCGTGACATGGGGCTACGAGCAGTACTTC. It is translated as CASSYSAGTVTWGYEQYF.

About this clonotype itself: With a much larger clone just one base away, this may be a read error. V usage is TRBV14 and J usage is TRBJ2-5; D perhaps matches TRBD1 (6 bases). Trimming shortened V by 4 bases and J by 4 bases, and 19 bases separated the two germline ends. The CDR3 runs to 16 residues. CDR1 SGHDN and CDR2 FVKESK come from the germline V gene. The CDR3 is CASSLETYRVGETQYF. The CDR3, as DNA: TGTGCCAGCAGCCTAGAAACATACAGGGTCGGAGAGACCCAGTACTTC.

Worth noting for this clonotype: This could be a read error, since a much larger clone is one nucleotide away. The CDR3 protein is CNARLLGGLAGKGKAIQYF. The CDR3 region has the DNA TGCAATGCTAGACTCCTAGGGGGACTAGCGGGAAAGGGTAAAGCTATTCAGTACTTC. The chain links TRBV20-1 to TRBJ2-4; 13 bases match TRBD2. Germline values: CDR1 DFQATT, CDR2 SNEGSKA (reference sequence). This CDR3 contains 19 residues.

Notes on this clonotype: This sequence may be a read error, since a much larger clone differs from it by one base. The rearrangement joins TRBV6-5 to TRBJ1-5; 9 nucleotides align to TRBD1. Germline CDR1 is MNHEY and CDR2 is SVGAGI. The CDR3 consists of 14 residues. The CDR3 protein is CTSSKDRGNQPQHF. CDR3 sequence (DNA): TGTACCAGCAGTAAGGACAGGGGAAATCAGCCCCAGCATTTT.

The table lists this clonotype with a count of one. This chain connects TRBV5-6 to TRBJ2-5; D may be TRBD2 (5 bases). The length of the CDR3 is 18 residues. The V end was cut by 0 bases, the J end by 13 bases, with 31 bases between. Germline V gene sequence: CDR1 SGHDT, CDR2 YYEEEE. Here the CDR3 reads CASSLAGDPGSYQETRYF. The DNA of the CDR3 is TGTGCCAGCAGCTTGGCCGGGGATCCGGGATCGTACCAAGAGACACGGTACTTC.

This clonotype came up once. At one end, the junction sequence differs from germline, possibly due to a read error. The CDR3 DNA is TGTGTCAGCAGTTTGGTCTCGGGCCCCTACGAGCAGTACTTC. It specifies CVSSLVSGPYEQYF. The chain links TRBV28 to TRBJ2-7; D is unclear. Germline-derived CDR1 and CDR2 are MDHEN and SYDVKM. The CDR3 is 14 residues long. Drawing the rest from reference TRBV28 and TRBJ2-7, the complete variable domain is DVKVTQSSRYLVKRTGEKVFLECVQDMDHENMFWYRQDPGLGLRLIYFSYDVKMKEKGDIPEGYSVSREKKERFSLILESASTNQTSMYLCVSSLVSGPYEQYFGPGTRLTVT.

Comment on this clonotype: This likely comes from a read error, as the CDR3 has no conserved phenylalanine or tryptophan at its end. The V and J genes are TRBV25-1 and TRBJ2-1; 10 bases align to TRBD2. Germline CDR1 and CDR2: MGHDK and SYGVNS. The J segment lost 8 bases and the V segment lost 0 bases, leaving 7 bases of the junction unmatched. The length of the CDR3 is 16 residues. The CDR3 nucleotides read TGTGCCAGCAGTGAATATACAAGCGGGGGGGCTGATGAGCAGTTCCTC. Protein product: CASSEYTSGGADEQFL.

Concerning this clonotype itself: The CDR3 does not end in the conserved phenylalanine or tryptophan, so this is likely a read error. The J gene is TRBJ2-1, the V gene TRBV7-9; 14 bases match TRBD2. CDR1 SEHNR and CDR2 FQNEAQ come from the germline V gene (reference sequence). CDR3 length: 18 amino acids. V shed 6 bases and J 7 bases; nucleotides not matched to a gene: 14. The CDR3, as DNA: TGTGCCAGCAGTTCATCCGGGACTAGCGGGGGCGCGAGTAATGAGCAGTTCTTA. It yields the protein CASSSSGTSGGASNEQFL.